Listed here is a single TCR beta chain. Its binding antigen is unknown. No base quality information exists; no much larger clone differs at one position. The source of the sample is a study of blood T cell repertoires in COVID-19 (dated by TCRdb to the early 2020s). Notes on the research overall: The collaborator samples originated in the United States, Italy and Spain and spanned the acute and convalescent phases of COVID-19. The material from the prospective study consisted of cDNA or gDNA derived from T cells, B-cell-depleted T cells, or PBMCs. The dataset comprised deeply sampled blood TCRbeta repertoires from subjects exposed to, actively infected with, or recovered from COVID-19. The repertoires were released in a freely available public database intended as a resource for research on the immune response to SARS-CoV-2. Samples came from the ongoing ImmuneRACE study (first 160 participants) plus 1,254 subjects from 6 global collaborators. The sample metadata nearly always contained a de-identified subject ID, COVID-19 status, age in years and sex. Where HLA class I and class II types were available, the types were taken from metadata supplied by the sample provider, not from assay-based typing. Overall study outcomes, separate from this receptor: The amount of clinical and demographic metadata varied by source and participant and was provided uncurated.

Each collaborating institution followed its own protocols to collect whole blood in K2EDTA tubes. For TCRbeta analysis, collaborators shipped samples as frozen whole blood, isolated PBMCs, or DNA extracted from either of those sample types. TCRbeta CDR3 regions were amplified from genomic DNA by means of the immunoSEQ Assay, a bias-controlled multiplex PCR. The study's processing was this. The number of nucleated cells in each sample was estimated from the amplification of reference gene primers within the assay. To quantify the absolute abundance of each unique TCRbeta CDR3 rearrangement, sequence reads were collapsed and filtered. For each sample, productive Simpson clonality was calculated by taking the square root of Simpson's diversity index across productive rearrangements. TCRdb took this table from immuneACCESS and kept in-frame rearrangements with V and J called. Such tables lack part of the clones; where checked against another copy, unresolved V genes explain under half of the gap, and the rest is unexplained. The V and J calls and clone size were taken over from that table, and D and trimming were inferred from the DNA. The sample contains about 39,000 clones, more than 75% of them found a single time. Around 24% of the sample belongs to the ten largest clones.

The CDR3 starts with the cysteine, ends with the phenylalanine, and has 14 residues. Just CDR3 DNA is preserved here, 42 bases in frame from base 1. The material sequenced was peripheral blood. This TCR came from a man aged 50 to 60 with active or convalescent COVID-19. The V and J segments used are TRBV21-1 and TRBJ1-2; TRBD1 was called by the table and not checked on the DNA. TRBV21-1 counts as a pseudogene. The CDR3 protein: CASSKSPQVYGYTF. The nucleotide sequence is TGTGCCAGCAGCAAATCCCCCCAGGTGTATGGCTACACCTTC.